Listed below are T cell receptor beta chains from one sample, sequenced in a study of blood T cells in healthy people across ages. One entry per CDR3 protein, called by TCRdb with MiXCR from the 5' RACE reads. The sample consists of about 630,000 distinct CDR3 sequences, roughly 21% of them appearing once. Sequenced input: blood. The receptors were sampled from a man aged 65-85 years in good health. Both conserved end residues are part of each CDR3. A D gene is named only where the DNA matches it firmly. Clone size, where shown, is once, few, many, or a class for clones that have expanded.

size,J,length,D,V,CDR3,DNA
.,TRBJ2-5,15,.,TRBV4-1,CASIRLPGLQETQYF,TGCGCCAGCATCCGCCTTCCAGGGCTCCAAGAGACCCAGTACTTC
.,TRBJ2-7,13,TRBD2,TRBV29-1,CSGLIAGGYEQYF,TGCAGCGGCCTAATCGCGGGAGGATACGAGCAGTACTTC
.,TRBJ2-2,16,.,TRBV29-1,CSVEWGTGSYTGELFF,TGCAGCGTTGAATGGGGGACTGGATCCTACACCGGGGAGCTGTTTTTT
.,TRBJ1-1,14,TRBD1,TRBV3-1,CASSRTGEGTEAFF,TGTGCCAGCAGCCGGACAGGGGAGGGCACTGAAGCTTTCTTT
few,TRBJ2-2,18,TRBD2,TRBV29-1,CSVEEIAPSTGGTGELFF,TGCAGCGTTGAAGAGATCGCCCCTTCAACGGGAGGGACCGGGGAGCTGTTTTTT
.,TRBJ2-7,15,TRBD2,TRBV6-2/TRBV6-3,CASSSSGVGTYEQYF,TGTGCCAGCAGTTCCAGCGGGGTGGGAACCTACGAGCAGTACTTC
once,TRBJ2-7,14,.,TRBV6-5,CASSYLDRTYGQYF,TGTGCCAGCAGTTACCTGGACAGAACCTACGGGCAGTACTTC
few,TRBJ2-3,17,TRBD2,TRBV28,CASSFLRLAGAADTQYF,TGTGCCAGCAGTTTTCTGAGACTAGCGGGAGCGGCAGATACGCAGTATTTT
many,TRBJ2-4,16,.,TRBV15,CATSRDDWGGKNIQYF,TGTGCCACCAGCAGAGATGATTGGGGAGGCAAAAACATTCAGTACTTC
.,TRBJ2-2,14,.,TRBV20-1,CSASPGKGIGELFF,TGCAGTGCTAGCCCCGGGAAGGGCATCGGGGAGCTGTTTTTT
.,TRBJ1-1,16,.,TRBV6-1,CASSEARWQLNTEAFF,TGTGCCAGCAGTGAAGCGCGGTGGCAACTGAACACTGAAGCTTTCTTT
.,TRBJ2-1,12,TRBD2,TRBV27,CASKFGGGEQFF,TGTGCCAGCAAGTTTGGGGGAGGGGAGCAGTTCTTC
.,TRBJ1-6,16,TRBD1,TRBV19,CASSITGTGWGSPLHF,TGTGCCAGTAGTATTACCGGGACAGGGTGGGGTTCACCCCTCCACTTT
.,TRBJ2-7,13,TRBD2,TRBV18,CASSRKREGEQYF,TGTGCCAGCTCCCGCAAGCGGGAGGGAGAGCAGTACTTC
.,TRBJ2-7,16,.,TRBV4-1,CANSQDHWAVDYEQYF,TGCGCCAACAGCCAAGATCACTGGGCTGTGGACTACGAGCAGTACTTC
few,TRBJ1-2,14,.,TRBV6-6,CASSPPDGNYGYTF,TGTGCCAGCAGCCCACCCGACGGAAACTATGGCTACACCTTC
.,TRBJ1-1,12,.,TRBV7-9,CASSSDYPEAFF,TGTGCCAGCAGCTCGGACTATCCTGAAGCTTTCTTT
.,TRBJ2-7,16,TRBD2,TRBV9,CASSVAGLAAAYEQYF,TGTGCCAGCAGCGTAGCTGGGCTAGCGGCAGCCTACGAGCAGTACTTC
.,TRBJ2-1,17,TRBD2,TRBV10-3,CAISDGFLAGDYNEQFF,TGTGCCATCAGTGATGGTTTTTTAGCGGGAGACTACAATGAGCAGTTCTTC
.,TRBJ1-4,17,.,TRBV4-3,CASSQEALGGPNEKLFF,TGCGCCAGCAGCCAAGAGGCTCTTGGGGGCCCTAATGAAAAACTGTTTTTT
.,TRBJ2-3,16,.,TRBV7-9,CASSLEPGGSTDTQYF,TGTGCCAGCAGCTTGGAACCGGGGGGCTCCACAGATACGCAGTATTTT
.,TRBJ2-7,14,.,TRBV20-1,CSARRDLSSYEQYF,TGCAGTGCTCGTCGGGACTTGAGCTCCTACGAGCAGTACTTC
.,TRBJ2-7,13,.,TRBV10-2,CASSDGGIYEQNF,TGCGCCAGCAGTGATGGGGGAATCTACGAGCAGAACTTC